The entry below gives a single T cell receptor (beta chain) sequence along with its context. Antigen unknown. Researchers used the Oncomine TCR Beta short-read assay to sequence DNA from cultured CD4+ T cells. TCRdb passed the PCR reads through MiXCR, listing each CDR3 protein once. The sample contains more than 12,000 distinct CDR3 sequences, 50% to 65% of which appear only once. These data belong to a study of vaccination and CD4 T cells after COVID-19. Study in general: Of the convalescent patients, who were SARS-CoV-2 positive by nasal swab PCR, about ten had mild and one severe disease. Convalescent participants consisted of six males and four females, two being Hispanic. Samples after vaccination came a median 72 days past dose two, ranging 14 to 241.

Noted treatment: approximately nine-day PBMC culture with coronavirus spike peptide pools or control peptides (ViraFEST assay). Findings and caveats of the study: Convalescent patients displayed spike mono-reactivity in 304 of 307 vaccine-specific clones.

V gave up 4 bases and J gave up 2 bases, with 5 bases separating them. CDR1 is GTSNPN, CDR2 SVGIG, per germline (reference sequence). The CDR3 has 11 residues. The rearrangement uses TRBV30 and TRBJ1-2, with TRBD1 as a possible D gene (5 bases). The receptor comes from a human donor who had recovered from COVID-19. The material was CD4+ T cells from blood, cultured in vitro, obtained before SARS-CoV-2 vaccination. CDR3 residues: CAWTGNYGYTF. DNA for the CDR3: TGTGCCTGGACAGGGAACTATGGCTACACCTTC.